This T cell receptor beta chain was recovered during a study of beta chain features in type 1 diabetes. Turning to the study itself: The patient and healthy donor groups were comparable for age, gender and cell yields.

In its sample, this clone was seen a few times. No antigen is known for it. Study-level results: For TCRB rearrangement, an influence of HLA type remained unresolved here. TCRB CDR3s from Type 1 diabetes patients were moderately but significantly shorter in all four CD4+ subsets. PCR might favor shorter templates, but any such skew would affect patients and controls equally.

Germline lookup yields CDR1 KGHSH and CDR2 LQKENI. Trimming took 2 bases from V and 5 from J; bases not matched to a gene: 6. This CDR3 region has 14 residues. Investigators reverse transcribed all isolated RNA, so they sequenced expressed TCRB transcripts. TCRdb's copy holds only in-frame clones and misses some; the assay was immunoSEQ multiplex PCR. The sample holds 350,000 to 400,000 clones, around an eighth seen once. J is TRBJ2-7 and V is TRBV18, with 7 bases matching TRBD1. The source is a young woman with type 1 diabetes. Sequenced sample: naive CD4+ T cells from blood. The CDR3 DNA reads TGTGCCAGCTCACCAAGACAGGGCATGGACGAGCAGTACTTC. This codes for CASSPRQGMDEQYF. The full variable domain, completed using reference TRBV18 and TRBJ2-7, is NAGVMQNPRHLVRRRGQEARLRCSPMKGHSHVYWYRQLPEEGLKFMVYLQKENIIDESGMPKERFSAEFPKEGPSILRIQQVVRGDSAAYFCASSPRQGMDEQYFGPGTRLTVT.